The 26 T cell receptor beta chains below were found in one sample sequenced in a study of shared clonotypes between healthy human individuals. Sequenced by immunoSEQ multiplex PCR; TCRdb stores in-frame clones only, minus some. The repertoire holds approximately 940,000 clones, with more than 75% as singletons. Sequencing input: memory CD4+ T cells sorted from blood. Subset indicated: CD45RA-negative fraction. These receptors originate from a man aged 18 to 29 in good health.

This chain connects TRBV5-4 to TRBJ2-1, with 7 bases identical to TRBD2. The ends lost 3 bases at V and 4 bases at J; junction bases unmatched: 10. The CDR3 extends over 16 amino acids. Germline lookup yields CDR1 SGHNT and CDR2 YYREEE (reference sequence). CDR3 loop: CASSYLGGTSYNEQFF. The CDR3 coding sequence is TGTGCCAGCAGCTACCTGGGGGGGACTTCATACAATGAGCAGTTCTTC.

The chain uses TRBV5-1 and TRBJ2-7; 7 positions match TRBD2. The CDR3 totals 15 residues. With 4 bases clipped from V and 3 bases from J, the junction kept 10 bases outside the gene matches. Germline V gene data show CDR1 as SGHRS and CDR2 as YFSETQ. The CDR3 bases are TGCGCCAGCAGCATGAGGTCGGGGGGTATCTACGAGCAGTACTTC. Translated, it gives CASSMRSGGIYEQYF.

This chain joins TRBV18 and TRBJ1-2; 7 bases are shared with TRBD1. Germline V gene data show CDR1 as KGHSH and CDR2 as LQKENI. CDR3 size: 14 residues. Losses at the gene ends were 8 bases for V and 0 bases for J; bases not matched to a gene: 6. CDR3 in DNA: TGTGCCAGCGCCTCGGGACAGACTAACTATGGCTACACCTTC. This sequence encodes CASASGQTNYGYTF. Together with reference TRBV18 and TRBJ1-2, the CDR3 gives the full variable domain: NAGVMQNPRHLVRRRGQEARLRCSPMKGHSHVYWYRQLPEEGLKFMVYLQKENIIDESGMPKERFSAEFPKEGPSILRIQQVVRGDSAAYFCASASGQTNYGYTFGSGTRLTVV.

This clone was detected only a few times. This sequence joins TRBV7-9 and TRBJ2-3, with D perhaps TRBD1 (5 bases). The CDR3 runs to 16 residues. V shed 0 bases and J shed 1 base, with 11 bases lying between them. From germline, CDR1 is SEHNR and CDR2 FQNEAQ (reference sequence). In nucleotides, the CDR3 is TGTGCCAGCAGCTTAGCTTTGGGGCAGGGCACAGATACGCAGTATTTT. Translated, it gives CASSLALGQGTDTQYF.

This clone was counted a single time. The chain combines TRBV6-5 with TRBJ2-1, with D perhaps matching TRBD1 or TRBD2 (6 bases each). There are 15 residues in the CDR3. Trimming shortened V by 7 bases and J by 7 bases, and 20 bases separated the two germline ends. Germline V gene sequence: CDR1 MNHEY, CDR2 SVGAGI. CDR3 sequence reads: CASTPAGSGVNEQFF. The CDR3 coding sequence is TGTGCCAGCACCCCGGCGGGATCAGGGGTGAATGAGCAGTTCTTC.

Concerning this clone: Other DNA sequences in the same sample also yield this CDR3. The chain is built from TRBV11-2 and TRBJ2-3; D remains unclear. Germline CDR1 is SGHAT and CDR2 is FQNNGV. V dropped 1 base and J dropped 5 bases, with 4 bases sitting between them. The CDR3 is 12 residues long. CDR3: CASSLVRDTQYF. The CDR3 DNA reads as TGTGCCAGCAGCTTAGTGAGAGATACGCAGTATTTT.

The V gene is TRBV7-2, the J gene TRBJ2-2, with 11 bases matching TRBD2. The CDR3 length is 16 residues. V lost 4 bases and J lost 4; bases outside the gene matches: 5. In germline, CDR1 is SGHTA, CDR2 FQGNSA. In DNA form, the CDR3 reads TGTGCCAGCAGCTCCCCGGGACTAGCGGTCACCGGGGAGCTGTTTTTT. This translates into CASSSPGLAVTGELFF.

The table lists this clone with a few counts. DNA of the CDR3: TGTGCCAGCAGCTCTCAGGTGCATGGGGGCACTGAAGCTTTCTTT. Residues: CASSSQVHGGTEAFF. The rearrangement links TRBV5-5 to TRBJ1-1; D is perhaps TRBD1 (5 bases). Between the trimmed V and J ends, which lost 3 bases and 4 bases, there was a span of 16 bases. The germline CDR1 and CDR2 sequences are SGHKS and YYEKEE (reference sequence). CDR3 length: 15 amino acids.

V and J are TRBV29-1 and TRBJ2-1; D may match TRBD1 or TRBD2 (5 bases each). CDR3 length: 13 residues. The germline V gene has CDR1 SQVTM and CDR2 ANQGSEA. Deletions cut 4 bases from V and 2 bases from J, with 9 bases between. DNA for the CDR3: TGCAGCGTTGGGGACGTAGCCTACAATGAGCAGTTCTTC. This encodes CSVGDVAYNEQFF.

The chain recombines TRBV2 with TRBJ2-7; maybe TRBD1 (5 bases). The V gene lost 6 bases and the J gene lost 6 bases, with 9 bases spanning the gap. This CDR3 spans 11 amino acids. The V gene's germline CDR1 is SNHLY and CDR2 FYNNEI. Here the CDR3 DNA reads TGTGCCAGCAGGGAAACAGGCGAGCAGTACTTC. Translated: CASRETGEQYF.

DNA for the CDR3: TGTGCCAGCAGCGTAGCTGCAGCTAGCACAGATACGCAGTATTTT. It is translated as CASSVAAASTDTQYF. The chain has TRBV9 and TRBJ2-3; no clear D gene. Trimming took 0 bases from V and 0 from J, leaving 8 bases between them. Germline V CDR1 and CDR2: SGDLS, YYNGEE. The CDR3 runs to 15 residues.

The chain recombines TRBV27 with TRBJ2-7; the match to TRBD1 covers 8 bases. CDR1 is MNHEY, CDR2 SMNVEV, per germline (reference sequence). V shed 5 bases and J 2 bases; nucleotides not matched to a gene: 5. The CDR3 length is 14 residues. CDR3 bases: TGTGCCAGCAGTCGCGGACAGGGCCCCTACGAGCAGTACTTC. Translating gives CASSRGQGPYEQYF.

Concerning this clone: At the DNA level, this CDR3 is encoded by other sequences in the same sample as well. The J gene is TRBJ2-5, the V gene TRBV12-5; the D is unclear. CDR1 is LGHNT, CDR2 FRNRAP, per germline. Trimming took off 6 bases at V and 5 bases at J, with 10 bases between the two ends. The CDR3 runs 12 residues. The CDR3 bases are TGTGCTAGTGGATCTCTAGGGGAGACCCAGTACTTC. Its translation is CASGSLGETQYF.

This clone was found once. CDR3 residues: CASSWGGTFNTEAFF. Here the CDR3 DNA reads TGTGCCAGCAGCTGGGGGGGCACCTTTAACACTGAAGCTTTCTTT. The J gene is TRBJ1-1, the V gene TRBV7-9; tentative D call: TRBD1 (6 bases). Germline-derived CDR1 and CDR2 are SEHNR and FQNEAQ (reference sequence). The CDR3 is made up of 15 amino acids. V gave up 4 bases and J gave up 2 bases, with 14 bases separating them.

This clone was seen only a few times. J is TRBJ1-1 and V is TRBV30, with a possible D match to TRBD1 (5 bases). Germline CDR1 is GTSNPN and CDR2 is SVGIG (reference sequence). CDR3 length equals 14 residues. Trimming stripped 4 bases from V and 7 bases from J, with 19 bases between. This CDR3 reads CAWNIFWRGGEAFF. The CDR3 DNA follows: TGTGCCTGGAACATCTTCTGGAGGGGCGGTGAAGCTTTCTTT. The full variable domain, with the rest looked up from reference TRBV30 and TRBJ1-1, is SQTIHQWPATLVQPVGSPLSLECTVEGTSNPNLYWYRQAAGRGLQLLFYSVGIGQISSEVPQNLSASRPQDRQFILSSKKLLLSDSGFYLCAWNIFWRGGEAFFGQGTRLTVV.

The rearrangement uses TRBV14 and TRBJ1-2; D remains unclear. Germline CDR1 and CDR2: SGHDN and FVKESK. The CDR3 is made up of 12 amino acids. The V gene lost 4 bases and the J gene lost 8 bases, with 11 bases spanning the gap. CDR3 loop: CASSRGDTGYTF. DNA for the CDR3: TGTGCCAGCAGCCGCGGCGACACAGGCTACACCTTC.

This clone has only one observation. This likely traces to a read error, being one base from a far larger clone. The chain carries TRBV2 and TRBJ2-7; the D is unclear. In germline, CDR1 is SNHLY, CDR2 FYNNEI. The CDR3 is 11 amino acids. The CDR3 sequence is CASSVTYGQYF. The CDR3 region has the DNA TGTGCCAGCAGTGTCACCTACGGGCAGTACTTC.

The chain has TRBV4-1 and TRBJ1-1; D unclear. CDR3 length: 12 residues. The germline V and J ends were trimmed by 0 bases and 11 bases, with 10 bases remaining between them. Germline CDR1 MGHRA, CDR2 YSYEKL. CDR3 in amino acids: CASSQDRVEAFF. The DNA of the CDR3 is TGCGCCAGCAGCCAAGACCGGGTTGAGGCTTTCTTT.

The J gene is TRBJ2-2, the V gene TRBV18, with D possibly matching TRBD1 (6 bases). The CDR3 covers 15 residues. Trimming pared 1 base from V and 5 bases from J, leaving 11 bases between. Germline V CDR1 and CDR2: KGHSH, LQKENI. The CDR3 is CASSPQGVTTGELFF. The CDR3 bases are TGTGCCAGCTCACCACAGGGGGTGACGACCGGGGAGCTGTTTTTT. The variable domain in full, completed from reference TRBV18 and TRBJ2-2, reads NAGVMQNPRHLVRRRGQEARLRCSPMKGHSHVYWYRQLPEEGLKFMVYLQKENIIDESGMPKERFSAEFPKEGPSILRIQQVVRGDSAAYFCASSPQGVTTGELFFGEGSRLTVL.

This chain links TRBV6-4 with TRBJ2-2; maybe TRBD2 (6 bases). The CDR3 is 14 amino acids. V was cut by 6 bases and J by 6 bases, with 14 bases left in between. The germline CDR1 and CDR2 sequences are MRHNA and SNTAGT. CDR3 DNA sequence: TGTGCCAGCAGCCCCTCACGGGGGTCCGGGGAGCTGTTTTTT. This sequence encodes CASSPSRGSGELFF.

The DNA for the CDR3 is TGTGCCAGTAGTATGTACCTAGCGGACACCTACGAGCAGTACTTC. This encodes CASSMYLADTYEQYF. The V gene is TRBV19, the J gene TRBJ2-7, with 7 positions matching TRBD2. Trimming at V came to 3 bases and at J to 2 bases, leaving 7 bases not matched to a gene. CDR3 length: 15 amino acids. CDR1 is LNHDA and CDR2 is SQIVND in the germline V gene (reference sequence).

The chain uses TRBV7-2 and TRBJ2-7; tentatively, D is TRBD1 or TRBD2 (5 bases each). Trimming took 0 bases from V and 3 from J, leaving 12 bases between them. The germline V gene has CDR1 SGHTA and CDR2 FQGNSA. CDR3 size: 15 residues. For the CDR3, the DNA is TGTGCCAGCAGCTTAGCGTACGGGGCCAGCTACGAGCAGTACTTC. It yields the protein CASSLAYGASYEQYF.

J is TRBJ2-5 and V is TRBV11-2; 7 bases match TRBD1. Germline lookup yields CDR1 SGHAT and CDR2 FQNNGV. The CDR3 is 15 amino acids. Losses at the gene ends were 5 bases for V and 7 bases for J; bases not matched to a gene: 13. CDR3 loop: CASSRTGKEKATQYF. CDR3 sequence (DNA): TGTGCCAGCAGCCGGACAGGAAAAGAGAAAGCGACCCAGTACTTC. The full variable domain, completed using reference TRBV11-2 and TRBJ2-5, is EAGVAQSPRYKIIEKRQSVAFWCNPISGHATLYWYQQILGQGPKLLIQFQNNGVVDDSQLPKDRFSAERLKGVDSTLKIQPAKLEDSAVYLCASSRTGKEKATQYFGPGTRLLVL.

On this clone itself: With a much larger clone just one base away, this may be a read error. The chain links TRBV14 to TRBJ2-5; 7 positions match TRBD2. Germline values: CDR1 SGHDN, CDR2 FVKESK. Trimming removed 1 base from V and 1 base from J; junction bases left unmatched: 0. CDR3 length: 14 amino acids. CDR3 coding DNA: TGTGCCAGCAGCCAAGCGGGGGGCCAAGAGACCCAGTACTTC. This codes for CASSQAGGQETQYF.

V gene TRBV14 combines with J gene TRBJ1-6; TRBD1 matches at 11 bases. Germline-derived CDR1 and CDR2 are SGHDN and FVKESK. With 3 bases clipped from V and 10 bases from J, the junction kept 5 bases outside the gene matches. The CDR3 sequence is 15 residues long. CDR3 nucleotide sequence: TGTGCCAGCAGCCAGGCCGGGACAGGGGGATCACCCCTCCACTTT. This gives the protein CASSQAGTGGSPLHF.

This clone occurred a few times. The chain carries TRBV2 and TRBJ1-4; D not certain. Trimming removed 6 bases at V and 0 bases at J, with 8 bases between. In germline, CDR1 is SNHLY, CDR2 FYNNEI. The CDR3 length is 14 residues. CDR3 amino acids: CASRAFSTNEKLFF. The CDR3 DNA reads TGTGCCAGCAGGGCGTTTTCAACTAATGAAAAACTGTTTTTT.